In this sample, the clone carrying this TCR beta chain turned up many times. This sample was taken from a study of early T cells in non-severe SARS-CoV-2 infection. Looked up from germline, CDR1 is SGHRS and CDR2 is YFSETQ. This CDR3 region has 15 residues. Trimming left V 0 bases short and J 3 bases short, with 12 bases between. TCRdb called the 5' RACE reads again in MiXCR, with one record for every CDR3 protein. Among about 80,000 distinct CDR3 sequences, more than 9% were seen once, and the ten largest hold about 4.6%. The TCR was taken from an adult who was a healthcare worker with PCR-confirmed SARS-CoV-2 infection or an uninfected control (not recorded which). Material: whole blood. The rearrangement joins TRBV5-1 to TRBJ1-2; the D is unclear. CDR3 bases: TGCGCCAGCAGCTTGGACCCAGATCGTGACTATGGCTACACCTTC. The encoded protein is CASSLDPDRDYGYTF.